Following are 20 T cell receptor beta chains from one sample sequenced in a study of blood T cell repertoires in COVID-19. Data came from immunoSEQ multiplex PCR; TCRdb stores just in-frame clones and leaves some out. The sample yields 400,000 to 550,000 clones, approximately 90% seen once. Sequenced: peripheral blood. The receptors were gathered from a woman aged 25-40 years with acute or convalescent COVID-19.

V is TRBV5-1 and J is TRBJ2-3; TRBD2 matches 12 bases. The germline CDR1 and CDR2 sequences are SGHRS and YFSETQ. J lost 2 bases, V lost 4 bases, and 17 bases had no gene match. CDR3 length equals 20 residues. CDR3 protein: CASSPGTSGRFSTYTDTQYF. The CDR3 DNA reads TGCGCCAGCAGCCCTGGGACTAGCGGGCGTTTCTCCACTTACACAGATACGCAGTATTTT.

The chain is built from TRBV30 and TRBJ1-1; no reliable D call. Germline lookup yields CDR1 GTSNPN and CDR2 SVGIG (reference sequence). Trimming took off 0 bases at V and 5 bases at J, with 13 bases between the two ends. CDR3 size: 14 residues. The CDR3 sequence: CAWSVLSGITEAFF. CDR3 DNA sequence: TGTGCCTGGAGTGTACTTAGCGGGATTACTGAAGCTTTCTTT. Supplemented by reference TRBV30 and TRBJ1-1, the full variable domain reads SQTIHQWPATLVQPVGSPLSLECTVEGTSNPNLYWYRQAAGRGLQLLFYSVGIGQISSEVPQNLSASRPQDRQFILSSKKLLLSDSGFYLCAWSVLSGITEAFFGQGTRLTVV.

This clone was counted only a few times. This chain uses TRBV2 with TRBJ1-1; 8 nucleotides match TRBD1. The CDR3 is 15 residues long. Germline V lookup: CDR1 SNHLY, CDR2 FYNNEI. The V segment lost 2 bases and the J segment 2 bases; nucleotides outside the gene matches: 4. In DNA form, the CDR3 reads TGTGCCAGCAGTGAACGCGGACAGGGTAACACTGAAGCTTTCTTT. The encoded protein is CASSERGQGNTEAFF.

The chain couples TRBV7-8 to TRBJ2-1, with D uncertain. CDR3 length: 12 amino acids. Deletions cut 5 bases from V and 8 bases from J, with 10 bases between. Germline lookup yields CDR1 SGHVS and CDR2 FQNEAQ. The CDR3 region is CASSHNRDEQFF. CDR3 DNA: TGTGCCAGCAGCCACAACCGGGATGAGCAGTTCTTC.

The CDR3 nucleotides are TGTGCCAGCAGCAATGCATGGCAGGGGGATGGCTACACCTTC. Translated, it gives CASSNAWQGDGYTF. The chain carries TRBV11-2 and TRBJ1-2; 7 bases align to TRBD1. The CDR3 has 14 amino acids. V shed 5 bases and J 6 bases; nucleotides not matched to a gene: 9. Germline assignment: CDR1 SGHAT and CDR2 FQNNGV.

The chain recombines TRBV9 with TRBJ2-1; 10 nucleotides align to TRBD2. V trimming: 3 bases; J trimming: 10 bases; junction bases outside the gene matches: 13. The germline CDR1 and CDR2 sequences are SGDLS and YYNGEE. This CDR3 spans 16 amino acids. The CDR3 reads CASSAYVAGGSKEQFF. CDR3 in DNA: TGTGCCAGCAGCGCATATGTAGCGGGGGGCTCTAAGGAGCAGTTCTTC.

The CDR3 DNA sequence: TGTGCCAGCAGCTTAGAGGGCAGTCGCAAAAACATTCAGTACTTC. Its protein product is CASSLEGSRKNIQYF. The chain employs TRBV11-3 and TRBJ2-4; D unresolved. The CDR3 is 15 amino acids. Germline CDR1 and CDR2: SGHNT and YENEEA. V lost 0 bases and J lost 3, with 9 bases in between.

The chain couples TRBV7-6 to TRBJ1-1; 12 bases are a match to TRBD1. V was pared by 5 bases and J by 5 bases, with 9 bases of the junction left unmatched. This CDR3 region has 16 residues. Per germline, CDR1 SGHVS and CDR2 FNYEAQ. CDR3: CASSVTGQGAFTEAFF. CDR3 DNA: TGTGCCAGCAGCGTAACGGGACAGGGGGCCTTTACTGAAGCTTTCTTT.

The CDR3 sequence is CASSQEALRGGLTDTQYF. CDR3 nucleotides: TGCGCCAGCAGCCAAGAGGCCTTGCGGGGGGGCCTGACAGATACGCAGTATTTT. The V call is TRBV4-1, the J call TRBJ2-3; 9 positions agree with TRBD2. This CDR3 has 18 residues. The germline V gene has CDR1 MGHRA and CDR2 YSYEKL. The V segment lost 0 bases and the J segment 3 bases; nucleotides outside the gene matches: 10.

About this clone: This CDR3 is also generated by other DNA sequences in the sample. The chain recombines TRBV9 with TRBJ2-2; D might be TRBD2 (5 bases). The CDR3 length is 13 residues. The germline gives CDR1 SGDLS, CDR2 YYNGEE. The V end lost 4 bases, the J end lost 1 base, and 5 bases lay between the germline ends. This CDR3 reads CASSRGNTGELFF. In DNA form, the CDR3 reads TGTGCCAGCAGCCGGGGGAACACCGGGGAGCTGTTTTTT.

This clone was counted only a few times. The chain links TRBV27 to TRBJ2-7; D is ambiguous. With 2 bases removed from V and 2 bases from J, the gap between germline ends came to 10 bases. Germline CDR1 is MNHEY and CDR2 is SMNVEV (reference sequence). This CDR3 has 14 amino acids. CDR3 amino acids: CASSLSPLTYEQYF. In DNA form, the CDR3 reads TGTGCCAGCAGTTTAAGCCCATTGACCTACGAGCAGTACTTC.

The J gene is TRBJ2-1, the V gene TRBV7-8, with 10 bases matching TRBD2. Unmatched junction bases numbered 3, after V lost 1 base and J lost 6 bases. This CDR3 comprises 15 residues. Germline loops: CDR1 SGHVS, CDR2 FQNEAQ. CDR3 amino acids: CASSLGAGGSNEQFF. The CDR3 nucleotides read TGTGCCAGCAGCTTAGGAGCGGGGGGGAGCAATGAGCAGTTCTTC.

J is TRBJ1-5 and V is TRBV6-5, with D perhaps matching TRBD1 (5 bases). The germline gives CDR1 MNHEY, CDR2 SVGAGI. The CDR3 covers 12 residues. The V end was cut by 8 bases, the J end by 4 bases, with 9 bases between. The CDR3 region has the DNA TGTGCCAGCCGACAGCAGAATCAGCCCCAGCATTTT. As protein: CASRQQNQPQHF.

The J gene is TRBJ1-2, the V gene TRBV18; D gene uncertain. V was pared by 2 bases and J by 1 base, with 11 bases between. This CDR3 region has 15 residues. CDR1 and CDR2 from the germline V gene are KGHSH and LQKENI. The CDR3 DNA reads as TGTGCCAGCTCACCAAACAGCGGACTTAACTATGGCTACACCTTC. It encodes CASSPNSGLNYGYTF.

The CDR3: CARAGQSVLTHGYTF. The CDR3 bases are TGTGCCCGGGCGGGACAGTCCGTTTTGACCCATGGCTACACCTTC. This rearrangement joins TRBV30 to TRBJ1-2; 7 nucleotides agree with TRBD1. V dropped 8 bases and J dropped 6; count of bases not matched to a gene: 18. The germline V gene has CDR1 GTSNPN and CDR2 SVGIG (reference sequence). The CDR3 has 15 residues.

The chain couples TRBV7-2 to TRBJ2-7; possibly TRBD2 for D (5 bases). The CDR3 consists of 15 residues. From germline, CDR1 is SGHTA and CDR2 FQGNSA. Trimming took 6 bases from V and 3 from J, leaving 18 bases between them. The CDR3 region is CASSAFRGKVYEQYF. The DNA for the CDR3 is TGTGCCAGCAGTGCCTTTCGGGGTAAAGTCTACGAGCAGTACTTC.

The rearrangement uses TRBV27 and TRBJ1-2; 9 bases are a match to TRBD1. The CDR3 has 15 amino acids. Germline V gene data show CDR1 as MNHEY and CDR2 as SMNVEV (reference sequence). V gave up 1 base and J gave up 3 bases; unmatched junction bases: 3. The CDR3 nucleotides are TGTGCCAGCAGTTTATACAGGGGGCAGGACTATGGCTACACCTTC. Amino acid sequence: CASSLYRGQDYGYTF.

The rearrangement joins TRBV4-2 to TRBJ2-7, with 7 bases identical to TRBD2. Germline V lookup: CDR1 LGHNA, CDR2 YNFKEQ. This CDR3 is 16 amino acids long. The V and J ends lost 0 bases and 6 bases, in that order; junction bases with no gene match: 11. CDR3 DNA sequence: TGTGCCAGCAGCCAAGAGAGTTTGACTAGCCTCCGCGAGCAGTACTTC. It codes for CASSQESLTSLREQYF.

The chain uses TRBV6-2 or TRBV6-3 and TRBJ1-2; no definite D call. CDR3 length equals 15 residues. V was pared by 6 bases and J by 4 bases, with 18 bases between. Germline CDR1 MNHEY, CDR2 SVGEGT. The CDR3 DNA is TGTGCCAGCAGCGCCCGATTCCTTGAGGGCTATGGCTACACCTTC. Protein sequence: CASSARFLEGYGYTF.

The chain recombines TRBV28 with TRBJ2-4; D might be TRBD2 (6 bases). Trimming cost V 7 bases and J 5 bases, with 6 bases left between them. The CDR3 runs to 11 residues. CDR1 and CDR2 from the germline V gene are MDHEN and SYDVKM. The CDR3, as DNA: TGTGCCAGCACGGGGGAAAACATTCAGTACTTC. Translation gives CASTGENIQYF.